This TCR beta chain was observed in a study of T-cell memory formation after mild COVID-19 (dated by TCRdb to the early 2020s). Turning to the overall study: Most TCR sequence clusters were specific to one of the two donors. The cohort comprised two young, previously healthy adult volunteers, one female and one male. In two donors, T-cell clones that expanded and contracted after mild COVID-19 were followed by sequencing TCRalpha and TCRbeta repertoires longitudinally.

Ficoll-Paque density gradient centrifugation was the method used to isolate PBMCs. The data were produced on an Illumina NovaSeq 6000. TCRalpha and TCRbeta cDNA libraries were built by 5'RACE with constant-segment primers, adding sample barcodes and unique molecular identifiers. RNA was extracted from every sample with Trizol reagent. Libraries were amplified in two PCR steps, with a second sample barcode and Illumina TruSeq adapters added in the second step. Sequencing of libraries was performed on an Illumina NovaSeq with 2 x 150 bp paired-end reads. The published analysis was carried out like this. With migec v1.2.7, reads were demultiplexed and then collapsed into UMI-guided consensus sequences. Using mixcr v2.1.11, the UMI consensuses were aligned to TRA and TRB V and J templates and assembled into clonotypes. Expanded or contracted clonotypes were those called significant by both edgeR and NoisET, with noise models trained on biological replicates. edgeR calls used a false discovery rate-adjusted p below 0.01 and a log2 fold-change threshold of 1. PCA with hierarchical clustering of max-normalized trajectories of the 1000 most abundant clonotypes was used as exploratory dynamics analysis. Separately sequenced CD4+ and CD8+ repertoires were used to assign a CD4 or CD8 phenotype to each responding clone. Clones were called with MiXCR by TCRdb after fastp trimmed the public reads at Q25, and only in-frame beta chains were retained. Entries that share a CDR3 protein sequence are merged under the most common genes and DNA. V and J calls and clone size were set by TCRdb, not the authors. A total of 100,000 to 150,000 distinct CDR3 sequences appear in this sample, approximately 5.9% of them only once. The top ten hold around 2% of the sample.

Findings and caveats that apply to the study as a whole: SARS-CoV-2 specificity was not confirmed for the second-wave clones peaking on day 37. From day 15 to 85, contracting clones showed balanced CD4/CD8 phenotypes, whereas a second wave of clones that expanded from day 15 to 37 leaned towards CD4+. Only a couple of mild cases were covered in the study, and larger cohorts including severe cases with pre-infection samples were considered necessary. Some responding clones were found in pre-infection memory, which suggests that pre-existing cross-reactive memory T cells took part in the SARS-CoV-2 response. Contracting CD4+ clones appeared mostly in the CM and EM memory subsets, whereas CD8+ clones were enriched in EMRA.

This clonotype was counted many times. This clone's antigen is unknown. Base qualities are not provided; no much larger clone lies one nucleotide away. Its CDR3 holds 12 amino acids, cysteine through phenylalanine. Only the CDR3 DNA is retained, 36 bases long and in frame from the first base. V is clipped by 5 bases and J by 0 bases, and the sequence between their germline boundaries is 5 bases long. Based on the germline V gene, the CDR1 and CDR2 sequences are SGHTA and FQGNSA. The sequencing input was PBMCs or a T cell subset sorted from them (not recorded which). The chain is encoded by TRBV7-2 joined to TRBJ2-7; the D gene is possibly TRBD1, with 5 bases matching. The origin of this receptor is an adult woman who had mild COVID-19 (a few samples of this study predate the infection). The sample titles of this study are shuffled in the database, so cell type and time point are left out; the donor was told from shared clones. The nucleotide sequence reads TGTGCCAGCAGCCAGGGCTCCTACGAGCAGTACTTC. This sequence encodes CASSQGSYEQYF.